This T cell receptor beta chain was observed in a study of Graves' ophthalmopathy and Graves' hyperthyroidism. The sequenced template was RNA, covering the TCR beta CDR3 region. First-round RT-PCR relied on HTBI primers, and a second-round multiplex PCR came next. TCRdb independently ran MiXCR on the multiplex PCR reads; one entry per CDR3 protein. The data contain about 220,000 distinct CDR3 sequences, roughly 21% of them singletons. Study-wide results and caveats: A majority of expanded thyroid clonotypes exceeding 0.001 frequency were likewise present in blood.

Points on this clonotype: Its target is unknown.

This CDR3 is 14 amino acids long. The germline V gene has CDR1 SGHDT and CDR2 YYEEEE. V was clipped by 0 bases and J by 10 bases, with 16 bases between them. This receptor was taken from a woman in her forties or fifties with Graves' ophthalmopathy. The sequenced sample was peripheral blood. The chain couples TRBV5-6 to TRBJ1-1; possible D gene TRBD1, 6 bases. CDR3 protein: CASSLVGVLGGAFF. The CDR3 DNA reads as TGTGCCAGCAGCTTGGTTGGTGTACTAGGGGGAGCTTTCTTT.